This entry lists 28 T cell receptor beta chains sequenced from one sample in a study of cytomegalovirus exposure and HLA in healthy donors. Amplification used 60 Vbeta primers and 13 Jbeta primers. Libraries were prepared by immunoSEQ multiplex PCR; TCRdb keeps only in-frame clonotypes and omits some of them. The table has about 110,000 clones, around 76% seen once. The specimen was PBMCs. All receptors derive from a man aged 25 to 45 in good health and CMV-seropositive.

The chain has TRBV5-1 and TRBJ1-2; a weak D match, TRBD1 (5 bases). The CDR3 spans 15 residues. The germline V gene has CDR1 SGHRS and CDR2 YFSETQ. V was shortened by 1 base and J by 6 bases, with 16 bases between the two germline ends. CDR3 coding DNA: TGCGCCAGCAGCTTGTCGGTTATCCAGGGCGATGGCTACACCTTC. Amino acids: CASSLSVIQGDGYTF.

This CDR3 is CASSQGRAGGPDTQYF. In nucleotides, the CDR3 is TGCGCCAGCAGCCAAGGGCGAGCGGGGGGTCCAGATACGCAGTATTTT. The genes are TRBV4-3 and TRBJ2-3; 9 bases fit TRBD2. Per the germline V gene, CDR1 is LGHNA and CDR2 is YSLEER. This CDR3 has 16 residues. With 1 base clipped from V and 4 bases from J, the junction kept 6 bases outside the gene matches.

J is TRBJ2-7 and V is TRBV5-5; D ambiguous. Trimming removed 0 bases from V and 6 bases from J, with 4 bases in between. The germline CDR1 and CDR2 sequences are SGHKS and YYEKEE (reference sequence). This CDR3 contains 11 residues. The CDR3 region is CASSLASEQYF. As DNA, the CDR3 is TGTGCCAGCAGCTTGGCTAGCGAGCAGTACTTC.

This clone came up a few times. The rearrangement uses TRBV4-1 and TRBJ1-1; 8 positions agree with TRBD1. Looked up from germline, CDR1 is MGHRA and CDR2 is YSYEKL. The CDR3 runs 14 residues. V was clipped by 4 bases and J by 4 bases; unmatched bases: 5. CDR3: CASSPRTGSTEAFF. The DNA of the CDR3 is TGCGCCAGCAGCCCCCGGACAGGGAGCACTGAAGCTTTCTTT.

The CDR3 loop reads CASSSEGTTNEKLFF. DNA of the CDR3: TGTGCCAGCAGCTCGGAGGGAACAACTAATGAAAAACTGTTTTTT. J is TRBJ1-4 and V is TRBV9; no reliable D call. From germline, CDR1 is SGDLS and CDR2 YYNGEE. The CDR3 has 15 amino acids. V lost 4 bases to trimming and J lost 0 bases, with 10 bases between them.

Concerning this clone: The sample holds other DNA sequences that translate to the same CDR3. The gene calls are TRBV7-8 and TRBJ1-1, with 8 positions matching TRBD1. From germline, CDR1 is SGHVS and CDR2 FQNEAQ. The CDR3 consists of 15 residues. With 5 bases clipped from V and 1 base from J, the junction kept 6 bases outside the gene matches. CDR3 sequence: CASSPGTGRNTEAFF. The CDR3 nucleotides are TGTGCCAGCAGCCCCGGGACAGGCAGGAACACTGAAGCTTTCTTT.

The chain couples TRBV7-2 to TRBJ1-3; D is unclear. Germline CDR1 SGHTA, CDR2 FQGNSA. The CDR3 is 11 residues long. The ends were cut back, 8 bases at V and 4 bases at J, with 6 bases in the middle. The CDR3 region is CASLAGNTIYF. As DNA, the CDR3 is TGTGCCAGCTTAGCCGGAAACACCATATATTTT.

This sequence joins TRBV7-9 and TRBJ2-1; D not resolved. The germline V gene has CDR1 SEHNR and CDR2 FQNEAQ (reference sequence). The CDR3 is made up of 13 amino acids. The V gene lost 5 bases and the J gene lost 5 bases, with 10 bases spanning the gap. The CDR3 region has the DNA TGTGCCAGCAGCCCCCCCATCAACAATGAGCAGTTCTTC. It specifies CASSPPINNEQFF.

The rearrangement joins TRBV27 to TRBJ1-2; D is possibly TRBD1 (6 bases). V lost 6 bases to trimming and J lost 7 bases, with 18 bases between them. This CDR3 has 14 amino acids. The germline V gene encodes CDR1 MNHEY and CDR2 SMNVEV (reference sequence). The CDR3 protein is CASSFSTGGFGYTF. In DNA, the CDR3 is TGTGCCAGCAGCTTCTCGACAGGCGGGTTTGGCTACACCTTC.

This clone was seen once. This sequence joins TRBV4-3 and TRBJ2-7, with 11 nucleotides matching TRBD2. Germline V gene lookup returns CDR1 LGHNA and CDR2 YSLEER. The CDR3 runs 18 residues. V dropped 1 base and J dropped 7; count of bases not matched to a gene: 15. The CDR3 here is CASSQGTRWGLAEGEQYF. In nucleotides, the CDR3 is TGCGCCAGCAGCCAAGGAACCCGTTGGGGACTAGCGGAGGGTGAGCAGTACTTC.

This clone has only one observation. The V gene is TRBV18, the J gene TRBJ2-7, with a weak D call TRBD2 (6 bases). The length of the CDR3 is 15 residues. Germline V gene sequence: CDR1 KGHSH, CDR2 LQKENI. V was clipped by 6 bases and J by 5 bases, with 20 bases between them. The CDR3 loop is CASSLPGETGNEQYF. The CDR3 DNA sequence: TGTGCCAGCTCCCTCCCGGGGGAAACGGGGAACGAGCAGTACTTC.

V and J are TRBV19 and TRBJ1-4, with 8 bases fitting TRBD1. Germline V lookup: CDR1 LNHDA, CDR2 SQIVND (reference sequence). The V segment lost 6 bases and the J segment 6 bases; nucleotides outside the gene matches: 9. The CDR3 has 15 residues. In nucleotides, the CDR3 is TGTGCCAGTAGCACTTGGACAGGGAAAGATGAAAAACTGTTTTTT. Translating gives CASSTWTGKDEKLFF.

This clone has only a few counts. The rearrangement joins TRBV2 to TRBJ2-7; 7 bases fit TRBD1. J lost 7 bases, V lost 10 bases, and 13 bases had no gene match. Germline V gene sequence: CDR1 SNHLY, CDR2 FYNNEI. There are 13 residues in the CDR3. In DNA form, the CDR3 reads TGTGCCATCCTAAAGGGGACAGTCGGGGAGCAGTACTTC. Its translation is CAILKGTVGEQYF.

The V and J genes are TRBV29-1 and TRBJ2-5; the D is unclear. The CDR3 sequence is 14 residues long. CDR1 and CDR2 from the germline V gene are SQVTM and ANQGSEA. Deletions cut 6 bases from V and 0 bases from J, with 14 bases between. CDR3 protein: CSVTLPQDQETQYF. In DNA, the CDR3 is TGCAGCGTGACCTTACCTCAGGACCAAGAGACCCAGTACTTC.

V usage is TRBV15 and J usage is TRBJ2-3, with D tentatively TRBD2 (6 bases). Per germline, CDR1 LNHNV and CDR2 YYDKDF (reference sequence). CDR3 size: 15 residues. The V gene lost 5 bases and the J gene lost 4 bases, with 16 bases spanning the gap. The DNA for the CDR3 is TGTGCCACCAGCCCCAGGGACTCACACCCAGATACGCAGTATTTT. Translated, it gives CATSPRDSHPDTQYF.

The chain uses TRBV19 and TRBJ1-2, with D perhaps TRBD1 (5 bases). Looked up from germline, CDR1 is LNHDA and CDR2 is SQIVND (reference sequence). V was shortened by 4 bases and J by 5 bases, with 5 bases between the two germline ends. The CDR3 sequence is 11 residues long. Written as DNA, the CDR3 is TGTGCCAGTAGTACAGGGTATGGCTACACCTTC. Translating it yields CASSTGYGYTF.

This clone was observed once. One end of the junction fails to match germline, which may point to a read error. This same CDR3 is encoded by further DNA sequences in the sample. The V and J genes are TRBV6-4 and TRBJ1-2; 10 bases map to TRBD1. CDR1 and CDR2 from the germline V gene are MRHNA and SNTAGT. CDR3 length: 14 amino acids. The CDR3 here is CASSDGGQGSGYTF. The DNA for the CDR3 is TGTGCCAGTAGTGACGGGGGACAGGGGTCTGGCTACACCTTC.

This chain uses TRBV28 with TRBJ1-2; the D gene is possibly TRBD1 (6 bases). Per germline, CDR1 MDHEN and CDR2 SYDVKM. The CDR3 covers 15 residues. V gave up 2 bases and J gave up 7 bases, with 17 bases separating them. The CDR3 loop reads CASSLGGGGRSGYTF. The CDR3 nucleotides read TGTGCCAGCAGTTTAGGAGGGGGGGGCAGGAGTGGCTACACCTTC.

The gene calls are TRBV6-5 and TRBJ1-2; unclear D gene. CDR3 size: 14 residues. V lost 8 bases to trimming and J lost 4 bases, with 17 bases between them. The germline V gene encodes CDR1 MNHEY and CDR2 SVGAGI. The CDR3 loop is CASAQDQAPYGYTF. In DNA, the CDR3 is TGTGCCAGCGCCCAAGACCAGGCTCCCTATGGCTACACCTTC.

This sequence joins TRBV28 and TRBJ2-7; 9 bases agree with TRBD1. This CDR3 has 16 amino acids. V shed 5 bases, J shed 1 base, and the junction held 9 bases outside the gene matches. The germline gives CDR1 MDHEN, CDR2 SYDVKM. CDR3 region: CASSPPGQGKSYEQYF. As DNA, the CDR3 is TGTGCCAGCAGTCCCCCCGGACAGGGGAAATCCTACGAGCAGTACTTC.

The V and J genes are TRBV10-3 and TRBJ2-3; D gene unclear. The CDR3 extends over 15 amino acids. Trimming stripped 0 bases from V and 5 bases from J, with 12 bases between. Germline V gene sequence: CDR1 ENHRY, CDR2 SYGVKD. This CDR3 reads CAISESDELGDTQYF. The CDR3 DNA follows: TGTGCCATCAGTGAGTCTGATGAACTCGGAGATACGCAGTATTTT.

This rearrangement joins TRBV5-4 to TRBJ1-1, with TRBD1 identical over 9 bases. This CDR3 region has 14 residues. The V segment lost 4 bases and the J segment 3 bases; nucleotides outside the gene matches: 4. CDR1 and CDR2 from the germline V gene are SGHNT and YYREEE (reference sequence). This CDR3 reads CASSLWTGDTEAFF. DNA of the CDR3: TGTGCCAGCAGCCTCTGGACAGGGGACACTGAAGCTTTCTTT. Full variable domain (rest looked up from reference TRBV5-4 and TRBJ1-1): ETGVTQSPTHLIKTRGQQVTLRCSSQSGHNTVSWYQQALGQGPQFIFQYYREEENGRGNFPPRFSGLQFPNYSSELNVNALELDDSALYLCASSLWTGDTEAFFGQGTRLTVV.

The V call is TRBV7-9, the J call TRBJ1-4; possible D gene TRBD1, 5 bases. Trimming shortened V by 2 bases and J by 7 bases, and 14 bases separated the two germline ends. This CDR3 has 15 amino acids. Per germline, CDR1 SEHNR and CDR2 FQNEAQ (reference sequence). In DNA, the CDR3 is TGTGCCAGCAGCTTATTCGGAAGGGGTGGTGAAAAACTGTTTTTT. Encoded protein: CASSLFGRGGEKLFF.

The CDR3 region is CATSRDLNALVDEQYF. For the CDR3, the DNA is TGTGCCACCAGCAGAGATCTGAACGCCTTAGTGGACGAGCAGTACTTC. The rearrangement uses TRBV15 and TRBJ2-7; D gene ambiguous. Between the trimmed V and J ends, which lost 0 bases and 5 bases, there was a span of 17 bases. Per germline, CDR1 LNHNV and CDR2 YYDKDF (reference sequence). CDR3 length equals 16 residues.

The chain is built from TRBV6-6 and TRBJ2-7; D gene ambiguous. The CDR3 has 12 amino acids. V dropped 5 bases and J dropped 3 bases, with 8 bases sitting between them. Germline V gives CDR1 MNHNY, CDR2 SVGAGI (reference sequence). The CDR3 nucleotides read TGTGCCAGCAGTCTACTCAACTACGAGCAGTACTTC. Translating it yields CASSLLNYEQYF.

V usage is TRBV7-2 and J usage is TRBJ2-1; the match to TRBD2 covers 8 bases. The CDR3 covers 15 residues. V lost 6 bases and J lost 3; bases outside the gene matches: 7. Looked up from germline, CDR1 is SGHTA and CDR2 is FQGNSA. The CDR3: CASSPSGGDYNEQFF. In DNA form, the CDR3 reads TGTGCCAGCAGTCCAAGCGGGGGAGACTACAATGAGCAGTTCTTC.

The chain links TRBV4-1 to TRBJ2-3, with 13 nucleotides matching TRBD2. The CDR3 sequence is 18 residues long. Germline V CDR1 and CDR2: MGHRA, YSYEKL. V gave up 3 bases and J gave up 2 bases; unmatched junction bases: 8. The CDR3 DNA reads TGCGCCAGCAGCCATCCTAGGACTAGCGGGGGCGACACAGATACGCAGTATTTT. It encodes CASSHPRTSGGDTDTQYF.

The CDR3 DNA sequence: TGTGCCTGGAGTCCCCGGACTGATTTGGGCTACACCTTC. The encoded protein is CAWSPRTDLGYTF. The gene calls are TRBV30 and TRBJ1-2; D is uncertain. V lost 2 bases, J lost 8 bases, and 15 bases lay in between. CDR1 and CDR2 (germline): GTSNPN, SVGIG (reference sequence). The CDR3 totals 13 residues.